Each of the 4 T cell receptor beta chains below was sequenced from the same sample in a study of CD8 T cells in ankylosing spondylitis. TCRdb processed the 5' RACE reads anew with MiXCR; each CDR3 protein has one entry. The sample lists around 430,000 distinct CDR3 sequences, roughly 18% occurring once. Overall study findings and caveats: Blood of patients with ankylosing spondylitis appeared to be characterized by a TCR beta motif of 8 or 9 highly homologous variants.

These receptors lack a known antigen. Material for sequencing was blood, either unsorted or a sorted T cell fraction (not recorded which). These receptors were taken from a male donor with ankylosing spondylitis.

This clonotype was picked up many times. The V and J genes are TRBV12-3 or TRBV12-4 and TRBJ2-6; either TRBD1 or TRBD2 may supply D (5 bases each). V was clipped by 7 bases and J by 1 base, with 26 bases between them. This CDR3 is 20 amino acids long. The CDR3 loop is CASILRVGASSPSGANVLTF. The CDR3 DNA reads as TGTGCCAGCATCTTACGGGTCGGGGCTTCATCCCCTTCTGGGGCCAACGTCCTGACTTTC.

The chain joins TRBV6-1 to TRBJ2-3; D unclear. The V gene's germline CDR1 is MNHNS and CDR2 SASEGT. CDR3 length: 13 amino acids. V lost 4 bases to trimming and J lost 6 bases, with 11 bases between them. The CDR3 nucleotides read TGTGCCAGCAGTGTTACTATAACGGATACGCAGTATTTT. This sequence encodes CASSVTITDTQYF.

This clonotype was counted between two and nine times. The J gene is TRBJ2-5, the V gene TRBV9; tentative D call: TRBD2 (5 bases). CDR1 SGDLS and CDR2 YYNGEE come from the germline V gene. V was pared by 0 bases and J by 2 bases, with 8 bases between. CDR3 size: 14 residues. The chain's CDR3 is CASSVEWTQETQYF. The CDR3 DNA reads as TGTGCCAGCAGCGTAGAGTGGACTCAAGAGACCCAGTACTTC.

This sequence joins TRBV11-3 and TRBJ2-2, with 7 bases lining up with TRBD2. Losses at the gene ends were 9 bases for V and 0 bases for J; bases not matched to a gene: 7. This CDR3 is 15 amino acids long. Germline CDR1 is SGHNT and CDR2 is YENEEA. The CDR3 sequence is CASVRGLANTGELFF. The CDR3 region has the DNA TGTGCCAGTGTTAGAGGACTAGCGAACACCGGGGAGCTGTTTTTT.